This T cell receptor beta chain was recorded in a study of shared clonotypes between healthy human individuals. Study-level findings and limits: Genetic and exposure-history diversity was limited by the small donor number. Although depth was large, rarefaction showed that sequencing of the sorted subsets was incomplete. Clonotypes shared by all four donors outscored non-shared clonotypes in generation probability.

As for this clone: Its antigen is undetermined.

Germline CDR1 MNHNY, CDR2 SVGAGI (reference sequence). V was shortened by 2 bases and J by 9 bases, with 10 bases between the two germline ends. The length of the CDR3 is 12 residues. Assay: immunoSEQ multiplex PCR; the TCRdb copy retains only in-frame clones and omits some. The sample lists around 1.5 million clones, 95% to 99% occurring once. J is TRBJ1-2 and V is TRBV6-6; D call uncertain. The source material was naive CD4+ T cells sorted from blood. Subset given: CD45RA+ positively selected. The sequence was collected from a man between 25 and 39 years old in good health. The CDR3 loop is CASSYDGLCYTF. CDR3 sequence (DNA): TGTGCCAGCAGTTACGATGGGCTGTGCTACACCTTC.